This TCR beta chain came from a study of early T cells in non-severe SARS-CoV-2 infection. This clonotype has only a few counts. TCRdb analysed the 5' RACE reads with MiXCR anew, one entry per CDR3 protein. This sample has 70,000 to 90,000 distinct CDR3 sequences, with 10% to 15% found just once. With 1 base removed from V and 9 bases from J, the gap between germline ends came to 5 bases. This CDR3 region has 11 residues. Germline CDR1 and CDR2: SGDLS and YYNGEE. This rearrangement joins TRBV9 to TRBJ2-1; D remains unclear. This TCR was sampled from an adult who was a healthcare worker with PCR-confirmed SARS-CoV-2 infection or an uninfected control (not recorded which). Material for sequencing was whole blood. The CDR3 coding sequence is TGTGCCAGCAGCGTAAGTGGTGAGCAGTTCTTC. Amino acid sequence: CASSVSGEQFF.